This TCR beta chain is drawn from a study of T-cell memory formation after mild COVID-19. One entry per CDR3 protein, called by TCRdb with MiXCR from the 5' RACE reads. Among around 130,000 distinct CDR3 sequences listed, about 6% were seen once. The sample holds a few counts of this clonotype. The CDR3 loop spans 17 amino acids. J lost 3 bases, V lost 7 bases, and 11 bases had no gene match. The receptor was isolated from an adult woman who had mild COVID-19 (a few samples of this study predate the infection). Cell type and time point are not known. The gene calls are TRBV12-3 or TRBV12-4 and TRBJ2-2; 10 bases map to TRBD2. The sample comprised PBMCs or a T cell subset sorted from them (not recorded which). In DNA form, the CDR3 reads TGTGCCAGCACCCTACCCCCAGCGGGAGGGGACACCGGGGAGCTGTTTTTT. This sequence encodes CASTLPPAGGDTGELFF.